This T cell receptor (beta chain) was identified during a study of blood T cells in healthy people across ages. The use of a sample-barcoded 5' primer and a J-beta primer mix characterized a second PCR of about 7 to 12 cycles. From the 5' RACE reads, TCRdb called clonotypes with MiXCR, one entry per CDR3 protein. Of 1.6 million or so distinct CDR3 sequences listed, about 35% are singletons. In its sample, this clonotype was seen a few times. CDR1 is DFQATT and CDR2 is SNEGSKA in the germline V gene (reference sequence). The germline V and J ends were trimmed by 6 bases and 8 bases, with 8 bases remaining between them. The CDR3 totals 10 residues.

The receptor's source is a woman aged 25 to 39 in good health. The chain has TRBV20-1 and TRBJ2-1; D unclear. The sample taken for sequencing was blood. CDR3 sequence (DNA): TGCAGTGCCGATCAGTATGAGCAGTTCTTC. Residues: CSADQYEQFF.